This T cell receptor beta chain appears in the sequencing data of a study of cytomegalovirus exposure and HLA in healthy donors. Study-level information: T cells numbering around 170 million yielded around 120 million unique TCR beta sequences in an earlier analysis. Study-wide results and limits: About 150 TCR beta chains were listed as cytomegalovirus-associated. The presence/absence work took it that sequencing depth was about the same across donors. Reports showed the classifier diagnosing cytomegalovirus status with high specificity and sensitivity.

Germline V CDR1 and CDR2: SGHTA, FQGNSA. This CDR3 is built from 18 residues. Trimming removed 5 bases from V and 1 base from J; junction bases left unmatched: 12. About this clone: Its antigen remains unidentified.

The PCR contained 60 Vbeta and 13 Jbeta primers. Method: immunoSEQ multiplex PCR; TCRdb's copy keeps in-frame clones and lacks some. The data contain around 90,000 clones, around 77% of them singletons. Sequenced input: PBMCs. This sequence was found in a man aged 30 to 39 in good health and CMV-seronegative. This chain links TRBV7-2 with TRBJ1-2; 11 bases align to TRBD1. CDR3 DNA sequence: TGTGCCAGCAGCGATGCCGGGGACAGGGGGTTGGGTAACTATGGCTACACCTTC. This sequence encodes CASSDAGDRGLGNYGYTF.